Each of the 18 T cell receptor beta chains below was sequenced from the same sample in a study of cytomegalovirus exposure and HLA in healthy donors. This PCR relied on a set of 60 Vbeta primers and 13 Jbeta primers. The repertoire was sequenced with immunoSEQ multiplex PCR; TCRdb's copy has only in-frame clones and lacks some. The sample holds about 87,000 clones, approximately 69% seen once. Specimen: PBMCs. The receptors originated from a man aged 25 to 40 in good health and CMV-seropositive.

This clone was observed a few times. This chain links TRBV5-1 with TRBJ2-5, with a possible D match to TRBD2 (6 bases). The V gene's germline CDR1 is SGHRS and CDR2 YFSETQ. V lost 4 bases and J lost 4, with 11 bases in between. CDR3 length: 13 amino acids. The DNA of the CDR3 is TGCGCCAGCAGCCCGGGGGTAAGAGAGACCCAGTACTTC. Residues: CASSPGVRETQYF.

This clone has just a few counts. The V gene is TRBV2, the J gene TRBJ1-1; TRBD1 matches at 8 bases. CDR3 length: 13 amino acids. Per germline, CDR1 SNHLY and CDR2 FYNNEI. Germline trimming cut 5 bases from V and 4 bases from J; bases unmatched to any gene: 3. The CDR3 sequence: CASSRQGLTEAFF. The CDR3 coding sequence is TGTGCCAGCAGTCGACAGGGGCTCACTGAAGCTTTCTTT.

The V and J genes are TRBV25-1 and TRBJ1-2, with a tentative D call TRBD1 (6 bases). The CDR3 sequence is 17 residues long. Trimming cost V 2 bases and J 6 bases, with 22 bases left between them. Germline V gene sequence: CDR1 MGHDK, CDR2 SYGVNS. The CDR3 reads CASSEPGVIGQQHGYTF. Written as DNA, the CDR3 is TGTGCCAGCAGTGAACCCGGGGTAATAGGACAGCAGCATGGCTACACCTTC.

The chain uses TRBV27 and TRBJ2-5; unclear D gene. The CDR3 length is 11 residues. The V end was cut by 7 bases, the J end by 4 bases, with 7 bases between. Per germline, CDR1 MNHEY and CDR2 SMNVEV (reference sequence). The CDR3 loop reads CASINGETQYF. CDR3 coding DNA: TGTGCCAGCATTAACGGAGAGACCCAGTACTTC.

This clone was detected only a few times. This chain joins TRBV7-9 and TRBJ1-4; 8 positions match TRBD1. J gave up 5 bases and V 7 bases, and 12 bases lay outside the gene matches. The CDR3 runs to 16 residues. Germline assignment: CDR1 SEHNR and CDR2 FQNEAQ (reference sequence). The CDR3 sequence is CASMRYKGQDNEKLFF. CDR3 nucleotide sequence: TGTGCCAGCATGAGATACAAGGGACAGGACAATGAAAAACTGTTTTTT.

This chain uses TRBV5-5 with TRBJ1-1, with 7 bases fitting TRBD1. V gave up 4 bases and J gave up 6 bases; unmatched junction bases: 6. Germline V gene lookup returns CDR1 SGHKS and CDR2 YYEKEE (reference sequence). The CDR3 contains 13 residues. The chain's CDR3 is CASSGTGAAEAFF. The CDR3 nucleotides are TGTGCCAGCAGCGGTACAGGGGCCGCTGAAGCTTTCTTT.

The CDR3 nucleotides are TGCCGAACCAGCGGCGGCTACACCTTC. It encodes CRTSGGYTF. V and J are TRBV20-1 and TRBJ1-2; D remains ambiguous. Germline V gene lookup returns CDR1 DFQATT and CDR2 SNEGSKA (reference sequence). The length of the CDR3 is 9 residues.

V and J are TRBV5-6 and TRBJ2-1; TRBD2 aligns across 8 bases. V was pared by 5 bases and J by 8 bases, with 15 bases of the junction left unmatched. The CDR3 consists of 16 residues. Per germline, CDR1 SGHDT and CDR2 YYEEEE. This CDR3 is CASSPERGWGEDEQFF. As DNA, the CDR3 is TGTGCCAGCAGTCCCGAGCGGGGGTGGGGGGAGGATGAGCAGTTCTTC. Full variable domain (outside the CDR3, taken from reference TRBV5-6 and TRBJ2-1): DAGVTQSPTHLIKTRGQQVTLRCSPKSGHDTVSWYQQALGQGPQFIFQYYEEEERQRGNFPDRFSGHQFPNYSSELNVNALLLGDSALYLCASSPERGWGEDEQFFGPGTRLTVL.

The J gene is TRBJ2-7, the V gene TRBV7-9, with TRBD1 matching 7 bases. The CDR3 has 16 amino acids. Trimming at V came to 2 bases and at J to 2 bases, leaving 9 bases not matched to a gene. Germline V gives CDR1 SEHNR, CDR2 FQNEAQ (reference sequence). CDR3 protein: CASSLTGAPTPYEQYF. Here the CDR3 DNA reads TGTGCCAGCAGCTTAACAGGGGCACCTACCCCCTACGAGCAGTACTTC. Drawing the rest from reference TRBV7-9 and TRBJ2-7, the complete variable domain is DTGVSQNPRHKITKRGQNVTFRCDPISEHNRLYWYRQTLGQGPEFLTYFQNEAQLEKSRLLSDRFSAERPKGSFSTLEIQRTEQGDSAMYLCASSLTGAPTPYEQYFGPGTRLTVT.

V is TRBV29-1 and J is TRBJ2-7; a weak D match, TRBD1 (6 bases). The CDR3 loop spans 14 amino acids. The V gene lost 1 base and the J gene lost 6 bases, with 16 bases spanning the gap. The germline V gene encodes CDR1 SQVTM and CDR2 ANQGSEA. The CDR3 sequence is CSVEVLGQTGEQYF. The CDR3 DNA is TGCAGCGTTGAAGTCCTTGGACAGACCGGCGAGCAGTACTTC.

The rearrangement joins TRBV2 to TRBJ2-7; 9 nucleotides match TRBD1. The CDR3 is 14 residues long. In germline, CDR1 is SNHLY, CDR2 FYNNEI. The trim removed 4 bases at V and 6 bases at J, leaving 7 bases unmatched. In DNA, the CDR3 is TGTGCCAGCAGTGGGCGGGACAGGGAGAGCGAGCAGTACTTC. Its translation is CASSGRDRESEQYF.

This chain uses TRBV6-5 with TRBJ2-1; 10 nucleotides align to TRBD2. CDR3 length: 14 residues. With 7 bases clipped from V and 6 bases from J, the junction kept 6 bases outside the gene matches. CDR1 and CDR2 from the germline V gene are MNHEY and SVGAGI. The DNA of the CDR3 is TGTGCCAGCAATCCGGGACTAGCGATCAATGAGCAGTTCTTC. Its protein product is CASNPGLAINEQFF.

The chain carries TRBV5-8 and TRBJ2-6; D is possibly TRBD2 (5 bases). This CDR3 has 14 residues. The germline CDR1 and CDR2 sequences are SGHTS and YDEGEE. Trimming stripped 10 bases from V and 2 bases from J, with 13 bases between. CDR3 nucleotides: TGTGCCGCAGCAGATAGCGCTGGGGCCAACGTCCTGACTTTC. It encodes CAAADSAGANVLTF. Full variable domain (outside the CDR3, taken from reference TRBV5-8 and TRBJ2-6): EAGVTQSPTHLIKTRGQQATLRCSPISGHTSVYWYQQALGLGLQFLLWYDEGEERNRGNFPPRFSGRQFPNYSSELNVNALELEDSALYLCAAADSAGANVLTFGAGSRLTVL.

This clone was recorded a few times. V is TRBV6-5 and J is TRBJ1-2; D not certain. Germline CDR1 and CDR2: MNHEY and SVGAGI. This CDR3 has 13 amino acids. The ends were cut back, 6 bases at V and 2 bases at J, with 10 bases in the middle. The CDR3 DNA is TGTGCCAGCAGCGTAGGCGGAAACTATGGCTACACCTTC. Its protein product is CASSVGGNYGYTF.

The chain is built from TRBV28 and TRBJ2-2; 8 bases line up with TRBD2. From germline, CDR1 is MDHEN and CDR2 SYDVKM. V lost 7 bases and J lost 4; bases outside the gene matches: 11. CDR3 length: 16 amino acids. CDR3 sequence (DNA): TGTGCCAGCAAGGCAACGCGGGGGGACGGCACCGGGGAGCTGTTTTTT. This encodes CASKATRGDGTGELFF.

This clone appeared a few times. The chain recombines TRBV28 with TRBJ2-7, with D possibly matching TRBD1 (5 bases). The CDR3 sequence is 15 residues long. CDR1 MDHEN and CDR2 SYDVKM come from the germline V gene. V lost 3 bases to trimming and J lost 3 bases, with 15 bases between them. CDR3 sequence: CASSFSGGRVYEQYF. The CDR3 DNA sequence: TGTGCCAGCAGTTTTAGTGGCGGCAGGGTCTACGAGCAGTACTTC.

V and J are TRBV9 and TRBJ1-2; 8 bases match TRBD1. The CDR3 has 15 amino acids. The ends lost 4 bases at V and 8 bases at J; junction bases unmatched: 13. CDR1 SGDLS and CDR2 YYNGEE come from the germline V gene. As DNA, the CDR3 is TGTGCCAGCAGCCCCTACGGGCAGGGGGCGCGGGGCTACACCTTC. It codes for CASSPYGQGARGYTF.

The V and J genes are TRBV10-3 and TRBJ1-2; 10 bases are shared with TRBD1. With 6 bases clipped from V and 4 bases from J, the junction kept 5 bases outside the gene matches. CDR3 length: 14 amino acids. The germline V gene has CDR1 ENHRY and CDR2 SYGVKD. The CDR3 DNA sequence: TGTGCCATCAGGGGACAGGGGTCGGCCTATGGCTACACCTTC. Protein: CAIRGQGSAYGYTF.